The text below deals with one T cell receptor beta chain. This sample was included in a study of blood T cell repertoires in COVID-19. Study in general: Specimens from acute and convalescent COVID-19 originated in the United States, Italy and Spain.

V shed 4 bases, J shed 2 bases, and the junction held 6 bases outside the gene matches. Per the germline V gene, CDR1 is MNHEY and CDR2 is SVGAGI. CDR3 size: 16 residues. Assay used: immunoSEQ multiplex PCR; TCRdb lists only in-frame clones, some missing. Of roughly 150,000 clones detected, more than 80% appear once; the ten largest clones hold around 16%. The sequence was obtained from a woman aged 40 to 49 with acute or convalescent COVID-19. Input material: peripheral blood. The chain combines TRBV6-5 with TRBJ2-1; 9 bases agree with TRBD2. The CDR3 DNA reads as TGTGCCAGCAGTTCCGAGATAGCGGGGGCCTACAATGAGCAGTTCTTC. As protein: CASSSEIAGAYNEQFF.